This TCR beta chain was obtained from a study of radiotherapy plus CTLA-4 blockade in lung cancer. At the level of the study: Objective responses occurred in roughly 20% of patients; 25% to 35% had disease control. Findings of the study overall: With interferon-beta, early dynamics of blood T cell clones were reported to best predict response. Researchers report tumor-derived TCR clones expanding in blood after radiotherapy plus ipilimumab.

Of note for this clone: The antigen is not known.

The study gave focal radiation plus ipilimumab CTLA-4 blockade to patients with chemo-refractory metastatic non-small-cell lung cancer. Method: immunoSEQ multiplex PCR; TCRdb's copy keeps in-frame clones and lacks some. The sample has 45,000 or so clones, approximately 79% seen once. Germline values: CDR1 SSHAT, CDR2 FNYEAQ (reference sequence). Between the trimmed V and J ends, which lost 4 bases and 6 bases, there was a span of 12 bases. CDR3 size: 14 residues. The sequence was obtained from a human donor with non-small cell lung cancer who had stable disease on radiotherapy plus ipilimumab. The gene calls are TRBV7-7 and TRBJ2-2; weak D call: TRBD1 (6 bases). The sequenced sample was peripheral blood, obtained from a patient treated with radiotherapy plus ipilimumab. The CDR3 protein is CASSSTGQSGELFF. CDR3 in DNA: TGTGCCAGCAGCTCCACCGGACAGTCCGGGGAGCTGTTTTTT.